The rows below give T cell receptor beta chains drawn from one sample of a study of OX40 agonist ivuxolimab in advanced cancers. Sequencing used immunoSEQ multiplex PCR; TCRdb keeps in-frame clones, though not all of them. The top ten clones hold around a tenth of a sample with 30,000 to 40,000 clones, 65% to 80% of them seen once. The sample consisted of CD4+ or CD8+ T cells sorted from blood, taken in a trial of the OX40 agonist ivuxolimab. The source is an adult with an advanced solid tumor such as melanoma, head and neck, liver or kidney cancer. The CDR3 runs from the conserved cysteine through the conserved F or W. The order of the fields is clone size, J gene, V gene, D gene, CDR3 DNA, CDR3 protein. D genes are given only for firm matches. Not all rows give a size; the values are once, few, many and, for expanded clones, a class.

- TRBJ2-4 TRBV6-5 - TGTGCCAGTCGGTGGAGGAATGGAGCCAAAAACATTCAGTACTTC CASRWRNGAKNIQYF
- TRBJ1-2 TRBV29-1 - TGCAGCGTCGTTACGACCTCGAACTATGGCTACACCTTC CSVVTTSNYGYTF
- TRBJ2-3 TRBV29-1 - TGCAGGGCTGAAGGGGTCCAAGGCACAGATACGCAGTATTTT CRAEGVQGTDTQYF
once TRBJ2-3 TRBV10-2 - TGCGCCAGCAGTCCCCACCCGGGTCGCACAGATACGCAGTATTTT CASSPHPGRTDTQYF
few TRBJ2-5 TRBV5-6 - TGTGCCAGCAGCTTGCTGGTTAGTGAGGAGACCCAGTACTTC CASSLLVSEETQYF
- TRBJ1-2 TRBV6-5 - TGTGCCAGCAGTTACTCAACAGAACCCTATGGCTACACCTTC CASSYSTEPYGYTF
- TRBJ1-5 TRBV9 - TGTGCCAGCAGCGTAGGGAGCAATCAGCCCCAGCATTTT CASSVGSNQPQHF
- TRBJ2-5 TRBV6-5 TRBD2 TGTGCCAGCAGTTACCCGGGGGGAGGGGAGACCCAGTACTTC CASSYPGGGETQYF
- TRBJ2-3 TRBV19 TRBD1 TGTGCCAGTAGTATAACAGGGGGTCCTCTCGATACGCAGTATTTT CASSITGGPLDTQYF
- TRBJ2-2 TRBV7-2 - TGTGCCAGCAGCTTAGAGGTCCTAGTACGCGGGGAGCTGTTTTTT CASSLEVLVRGELFF
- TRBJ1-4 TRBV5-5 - TGTGCCAGCACCCGAGTGGGAACTAATGAAAAACTGTTTTTT CASTRVGTNEKLFF
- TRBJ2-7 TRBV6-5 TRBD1 TGTGCCAGCAAGAAGGGACAGGGGAGGTACGAGCAGTACTTC CASKKGQGRYEQYF
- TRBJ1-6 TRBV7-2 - TGTGCCAGCAGCCCCGGACAGTCCCATTCACCCCTCCACTTT CASSPGQSHSPLHF
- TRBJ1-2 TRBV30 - TGTGCCTGGACGGTACAGGCTTTACCCTATGGCTACACCTTC CAWTVQALPYGYTF
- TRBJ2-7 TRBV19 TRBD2 TGTGCCAGTAGTCGGGGTAGCGGGAGTACGTACGAGCAGTACTTC CASSRGSGSTYEQYF
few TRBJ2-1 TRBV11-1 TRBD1 TGTGCCAGCAGCCTGACAGGGTACAATGAGCAGTTCTTC CASSLTGYNEQFF
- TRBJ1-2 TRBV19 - TGTGCCAGTGGGTATATGGGATACGGCTACACCTTC CASGYMGYGYTF
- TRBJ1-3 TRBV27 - TGTGCCAGCAGTAACCTAAGTCCCTTCACTGGAAACACCATATATTTT CASSNLSPFTGNTIYF
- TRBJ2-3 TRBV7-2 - TGTGCCAGCAGCTTAGGGACCACCCGGGGGCAGTATTTT CASSLGTTRGQYF
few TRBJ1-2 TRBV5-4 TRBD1 TGTGCCAGCAGTTGGGGACAGACGGATGGCTACACCTTC CASSWGQTDGYTF
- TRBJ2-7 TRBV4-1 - TGCGCCAGCAGCCCGGACCCAGGGTATCCGAACGAGCAGTACTTC CASSPDPGYPNEQYF
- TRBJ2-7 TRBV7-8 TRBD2 TGTGCCAGCAGCTTAGGACTAGCGGGAGTAGGTGAGCAGTACTTC CASSLGLAGVGEQYF
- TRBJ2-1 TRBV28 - TGTGCCAGCAGTTCCCCTGCCCGCTCCTACAATGAGCAGTTCTTC CASSSPARSYNEQFF
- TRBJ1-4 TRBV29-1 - TGCAGCGTCTTTAAAGGGGCTGGTAATGAAAAACTGTTTTTT CSVFKGAGNEKLFF
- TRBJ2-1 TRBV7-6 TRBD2 TGTGCCAGCAGCCCCCGGGGAGGGGCTAGCGGGGGGCTTAACAATGAGCAGTTCTTC CASSPRGGASGGLNNEQFF
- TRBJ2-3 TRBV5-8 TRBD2 TGTGCCAGCAGCTTCTACGGGACTAGCGGGGGGACAGATACGCAGTATTTT CASSFYGTSGGTDTQYF
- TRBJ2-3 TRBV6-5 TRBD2 TGTGCCAGCAGTCCCGGGAGGGGCACAGATACGCAGTATTTT CASSPGRGTDTQYF
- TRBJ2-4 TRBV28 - TGTGCCAGCAGGGGAAGGGCGAACATTCAGTACTTC CASRGRANIQYF
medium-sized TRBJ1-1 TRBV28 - TGTGCCAGCAGTTCATTCAAGGACAGTATCAACACTGAAGCTTTCTTT CASSSFKDSINTEAFF
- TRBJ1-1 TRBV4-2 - TGTGCCAGCAGCCAAGCTACCGGGACGGTGAACACTGAAGCTTTCTTT CASSQATGTVNTEAFF
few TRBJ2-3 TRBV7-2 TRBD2 TGTGCCAGCAGCTTAGGCGGGAGGAAGGGGGATACGCAGTATTTT CASSLGGRKGDTQYF
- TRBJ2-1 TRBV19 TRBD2 TGTGCCAGTAGCCGGACTAGGGTGGGCAATGAGCAGTTCTTC CASSRTRVGNEQFF
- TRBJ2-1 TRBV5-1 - TGCGCCAGCAGCCCCCGGTGGCAGCGTTCCTACAATGAGCAGTTCTTC CASSPRWQRSYNEQFF
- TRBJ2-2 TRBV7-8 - TGTGCCAGCAGCTTTCTCGGGGGCCCGAACACCGGGGAGCTGTTTTTT CASSFLGGPNTGELFF
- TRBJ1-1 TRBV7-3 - TGTGCCAGCTCTAATGGGGGATACACTGAAGCTTTCTTT CASSNGGYTEAFF
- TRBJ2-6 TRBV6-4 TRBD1 TGTGCCAGCAGTGAGGGACAGGGCTCTGGGGCCAACGTCCTGACTTTC CASSEGQGSGANVLTF
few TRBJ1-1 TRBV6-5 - TGTGCCAGCAGTTACCGCAGTTTGAACACTGAAGCTTTCTTT CASSYRSLNTEAFF
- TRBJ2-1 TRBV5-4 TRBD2 TGTGCCAGCAGCTTGCCGAGCCGGACTAGCGGGTACAACAATGAGCAGTTCTTC CASSLPSRTSGYNNEQFF
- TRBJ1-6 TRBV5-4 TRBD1 TGTGCCAGCAGCTCGGCCCAGGGGGGATCACCCCTCCACTTT CASSSAQGGSPLHF
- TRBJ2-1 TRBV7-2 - TGTGCCAGCAGTACGGGGCGGCACAATGAGCAGTTCTTC CASSTGRHNEQFF
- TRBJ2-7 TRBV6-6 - TGTGCCAGCAGTCCGGTGGAGGGGGGCAGGTACGAGCAGTACTTC CASSPVEGGRYEQYF
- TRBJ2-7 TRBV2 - TGTGCCAGCAGGGTGGGAGGGGGCATCACCTACGAGCAGTACTTC CASRVGGGITYEQYF
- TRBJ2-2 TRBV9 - TGTGCCAGCAGCTTCGACCTCACCGGGGAGCTGTTTTTT CASSFDLTGELFF
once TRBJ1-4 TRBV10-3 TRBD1 TGTGCCATCAGCCGGGACAGGGGCCAAAATGAAAAACTGTTTTTT CAISRDRGQNEKLFF
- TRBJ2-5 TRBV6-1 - TGTGCCAGCAGAGGCAAACAAGAGACCCAGTACTTC CASRGKQETQYF
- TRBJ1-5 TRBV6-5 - TGTGCCAGCAGCCACGAATCGGGCAATCAGCCCCAGCATTTT CASSHESGNQPQHF
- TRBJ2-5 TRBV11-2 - TGTGCCAGCACGCCCCAAGAGACCCAGTACTTC CASTPQETQYF